This TCR beta chain derives from a study of spatial heterogeneity in lung cancer. The time point: sample taken at primary tumor resection. No cells were sorted before sequencing. The whole RNA sequenced was extracted from tumor, nontumor lung or frozen PBMC. CDR1 and CDR2 (germline): LGHNA, YNFKEQ. With 4 bases clipped from V and 10 bases from J, the junction kept 8 bases outside the gene matches. The CDR3 consists of 14 residues. This clonotype occurred a few times. This beta chain represents an off-target read in a library built for alpha chains; its size is of limited meaning. TCRdb re-called the 5' RACE reads with MiXCR, one entry per CDR3 protein. The table lists a few thousand distinct CDR3 sequences, roughly 33% of them singletons, with 35% to 40% in the top ten.

The sample here was PBMCs, taken at surgery. This receptor was taken from a male donor with early-stage non-small cell lung cancer. V gene TRBV4-2 combines with J gene TRBJ2-1, with 9 bases identical to TRBD2. CDR3 coding DNA: TGTGCCAGCAGCCCGGGGCAGGGACTAGCAGAGCAGTTCTTC. This sequence encodes CASSPGQGLAEQFF.